This T cell receptor (beta chain) was identified during a study of neurological immune-mediated disorders. Germline CDR1 and CDR2: MDHEN and SYDVKM. Trimming took 3 bases from V and 2 from J; bases not matched to a gene: 4. The CDR3 is 16 amino acids. Many counts were recorded for this clonotype. Documented time point: longitudinal time-point 2. MiXCR, applied by TCRdb to the 5' RACE reads, yields one record per CDR3 protein. The repertoire holds fewer than 70,000 distinct CDR3 sequences, more than 8% seen once, with 9.5% to 15% in the top ten. The source is a man aged 25 to 40 in good health. V gene TRBV28 combines with J gene TRBJ2-1; TRBD2 matches 10 bases. The sequencing input was PBMCs. CDR3 coding DNA: TGTGCCAGCAGTTTCGAGCGGGAGGGCCCCTACAATGAGCAGTTCTTC. It is translated as CASSFEREGPYNEQFF.